A selection of T cell receptor beta chains follows, all from one sample in a study of blood T cells in healthy people across ages. TCRdb passed the 5' RACE reads through MiXCR, listing each CDR3 protein once. The sample has around 1,500,000 distinct CDR3 sequences, 28% seen once; the top ten hold roughly 8.2%. The specimen sequenced was blood. These receptors were obtained from a woman aged 25 to 39 in good health. CDR3s include the opening cysteine and the closing phenylalanine or tryptophan. D genes are given only for firm matches. Where a row states a size, it is once, few, many or the class of an expanded clone; other rows omit it.

>TRBJ2-7|few|.|TRBV28|14
TGTGCCAGCAGCCGAGACAGGCGAACCTACGAGCAGTACTTC
CASSRDRRTYEQYF
>TRBJ2-3|many|TRBD2|TRBV6-1|15
TGTGCCAGCAGTGGACTAGCGGGGGGCCCAGATACGCAGTATTTT
CASSGLAGGPDTQYF
>TRBJ2-5|.|TRBD2|TRBV5-1|16
TGCGCCAGCAGCTTCCGAAGCGGGGGGGTTTACAATGAGCAGTACTTC
CASSFRSGGVYNEQYF
>TRBJ1-1|.|.|TRBV18|14
TGTGCCAGCTCCCTCCAAAAGGCGAACACTGAAGCTTTCTTT
CASSLQKANTEAFF
>TRBJ1-2|few|.|TRBV6-5|12
TGTGCCAGCACGGCCCCAAACTATGGCTACACCTTC
CASTAPNYGYTF
>TRBJ2-5|many|.|TRBV14|13
TGTGCCAGCAGCCAAGAGGTGGGAGAGACCCAGTACTTC
CASSQEVGETQYF
>TRBJ2-7|many|.|TRBV5-4|15
TGTGCCAGCAGCTTGCAAGGGTCCCGACTGAGCGGGCAGTACTTC
CASSLQGSRLSGQYF
>TRBJ2-1|.|.|TRBV5-1|15
TGCGCCAGCAGCGCGGGACAGCCATTAAGCAATGAGCAGTTCTTC
CASSAGQPLSNEQFF
>TRBJ2-5|.|.|TRBV20-1|13
TGCAGTGCTGCCCGGACATTGCAAGAGACCCAGTACTTC
CSAARTLQETQYF
>TRBJ2-3|.|.|TRBV27|17
TGTGCCAGCAGTCTAGACCCTCCGGGACCTAGCACAGATACGCAGTATTTT
CASSLDPPGPSTDTQYF
>TRBJ2-1|few|TRBD1|TRBV11-1|16
TGTGCCAGCAGCTCCGAAACAGGGGTCACCTACAATGAGCAGTTCTTC
CASSSETGVTYNEQFF
>TRBJ1-2|few|TRBD1|TRBV12-3/TRBV12-4|14
TGTGCCAGCAGTCAGGGGGGGGTTGGCTATGGCTACACCTTC
CASSQGGVGYGYTF
>TRBJ2-1|.|TRBD2|TRBV3-1|19
TGTGCCAGCAGCGCAGAACTCGGGACTAGCGCCAACTCCTACAATGAGCAGTTCTTC
CASSAELGTSANSYNEQFF
>TRBJ2-5|few|.|TRBV6-2/TRBV6-3|14
TGTGCCACCGCACTCGGACGGATCCAAGAGACCCAGTACTTC
CATALGRIQETQYF
>TRBJ2-5|.|.|TRBV6-1|16
TGTGCCAGCAGTGAAATGCGTCTAGCGAGGATAGAGACCCAGTACTTC
CASSEMRLARIETQYF
>TRBJ2-7|.|.|TRBV7-9|15
TGTGCCAGCAGTTACGGAGGACAACCGTCCTACGAGCAGTACTTC
CASSYGGQPSYEQYF
>TRBJ2-1|.|.|TRBV2|13
TGTGCCAGCATTGTGGTTGGGGTCAATGAGCAGTTCTTC
CASIVVGVNEQFF
>TRBJ1-1|few|.|TRBV10-1|13
TGCGCCAGCAGTGACTCGGTTGGGGGTGAAGCTTTCTTT
CASSDSVGGEAFF
>TRBJ2-7|many|.|TRBV6-1|13
TGTGCCAGCAGTGAAGCCGCCAAGACGGTGCAGTACTTC
CASSEAAKTVQYF
>TRBJ2-7|many|.|TRBV5-1|16
TGCGCCAGCAGCTTCCAACAGGCTTCCAGCTCCTACGAGCAGTACTTC
CASSFQQASSSYEQYF
>TRBJ2-2|.|.|TRBV7-8|16
TGTGCCAGCAGCGAATTGGGGTCAAGTCAGACCGGGGAGCTGTTTTTT
CASSELGSSQTGELFF
>TRBJ2-1|.|TRBD2|TRBV10-3|17
TGTGCCATCAGGTCCCCTAGCGGGAGGGCCCCCTACAATGAGCAGTTCTTC
CAIRSPSGRAPYNEQFF
>TRBJ2-1|few|TRBD2|TRBV7-9|16
TGTGCCAGCAGCTTAGACGAGACTAGCGGGTACAATGAGCAGTTCTTC
CASSLDETSGYNEQFF
>TRBJ2-2|few|.|TRBV5-5|15
TGTGCCAGCAGCTTGATGACAGCCAACACCGGGGAGCTGTTTTTT
CASSLMTANTGELFF
>TRBJ1-1|few|.|TRBV30|14
TGTGCCTGGGGGGCGGGACGCCGGAACACTGAAGCTTTCTTT
CAWGAGRRNTEAFF
>TRBJ2-5|.|TRBD2|TRBV12-3/TRBV12-4|15
TGTGCCAGCAGTCCCCAGACTAGCGGACAAGAGACCCAGTACTTC
CASSPQTSGQETQYF
>TRBJ2-7|.|.|TRBV10-3|15
TGTGCCATCAGTGAGGGGGCGGGGCTCTCCTACGAGCAGTACTTC
CAISEGAGLSYEQYF
>TRBJ1-4|.|.|TRBV18|18
TGTGCCAGCTCACCGCGGGGGAGGGTCAGGACAACTAATGAAAAACTGTTTTTT
CASSPRGRVRTTNEKLFF
>TRBJ2-3|.|.|TRBV28|14
TGTGCCATTACAAAATCGGGAGCACCGGATACGCAGTATTTT
CAITKSGAPDTQYF
>TRBJ1-5|few|TRBD1|TRBV28|14
TGTGCCAGCAGCTTCGGACAGGGTCGTAAGCCCCAGCATTTT
CASSFGQGRKPQHF
>TRBJ1-4|.|.|TRBV29-1|14
TGCAGCGCTCTAGGGGGGAGCACTAATGAAAAACTGTTTTTT
CSALGGSTNEKLFF
>TRBJ2-3|.|TRBD2|TRBV29-1|15
TGCAGCGTTGACAGTACTAGCGGGCCGGGGGATACGCAGTATTTT
CSVDSTSGPGDTQYF
>TRBJ2-7|few|.|TRBV7-2|14
TGTGCCAGCAGCTTAACCGGGAAACTCTACGAGCAGTACTTC
CASSLTGKLYEQYF
>TRBJ2-5|.|TRBD2|TRBV19|15
TGTGCCAGTGGCCCGCGGACTAGCGGGAAAGAGACCCAGTACTTC
CASGPRTSGKETQYF
>TRBJ1-2|.|.|TRBV25-1|12
TGTGCCAGCAGTGACGGGTTAGTTGGCTACACCTTC
CASSDGLVGYTF
>TRBJ2-1|.|TRBD2|TRBV6-4|15
TGTGCCAGCAGACGACTAGCGGATACCTACAATGAGCAGTTCTTC
CASRRLADTYNEQFF
>TRBJ2-7|.|TRBD1|TRBV5-1|15
TGCGCCAGCAGCCGGAGACAGGGGGCGGTGGACGAGCAGTACTTC
CASSRRQGAVDEQYF
>TRBJ2-1|few|.|TRBV6-1|15
TGTGCCAGCAGTATAGCACAGAGCTCCTACAATGAGCAGTTCTTC
CASSIAQSSYNEQFF
>TRBJ1-1|.|TRBD1|TRBV5-6|17
TGTGCCAGCACCCCCGGGGGGACAGGGGTCATGAACACTGAAGCTTTCTTT
CASTPGGTGVMNTEAFF
>TRBJ2-1|many|.|TRBV7-9|14
TGTGCCAGCAGCTTCGGGACTTATTACAATGAGCAGTTCTTC
CASSFGTYYNEQFF
>TRBJ1-1|.|.|TRBV18|13
TGTGCCAGCTCCCCTTTTGGGGGGGAAGAAGCTTTCTTT
CASSPFGGEEAFF
>TRBJ1-1|.|TRBD1|TRBV12-3/TRBV12-4|16
TGTGCTAGCAGGAGACCGGGACAGCATATGAACACTGAAGCTTTCTTT
CASRRPGQHMNTEAFF
>TRBJ2-7|few|TRBD1|TRBV11-2|15
TGTGCCAGCAGCCTAACCGGGACAGGGGCCCACGAGCAGTACTTC
CASSLTGTGAHEQYF
>TRBJ2-3|few|TRBD2|TRBV12-3/TRBV12-4|15
TGTGCCAGCACGAACCTAGCGGGAGGTCGAGATACGCAGTATTTT
CASTNLAGGRDTQYF
>TRBJ1-2|few|.|TRBV20-1|14
TGCAGTGCTAGAGATCTCGATCAGACCGGGGGCTACACCTTC
CSARDLDQTGGYTF
>TRBJ1-1|.|.|TRBV5-1|15
TGCGCCAGCAGCCCGAGTGTAGGGCGAAACACTGAAGCTTTCTTT
CASSPSVGRNTEAFF
>TRBJ1-1|.|.|TRBV7-8|13
TGTGCCAGCAGCCCACTTACTAGGGCTGAAGCTTTCTTT
CASSPLTRAEAFF
>TRBJ2-5|.|.|TRBV5-5|14
TGTGCCAGCATCACCGGGGCGGGGTCGGAGACCCAGTACTTC
CASITGAGSETQYF
>TRBJ2-3|few|.|TRBV6-6|12
TGTGCCATAGCACTGAGCACAGATACGCAGTATTTT
CAIALSTDTQYF
>TRBJ2-2|.|.|TRBV6-5|16
TGTGCCAGCAGCCAACTCAGGCAGGCGGGGACCGGGGAGCTGTTTTTT
CASSQLRQAGTGELFF
>TRBJ2-1|few|TRBD2|TRBV12-3/TRBV12-4|18
TGTGCCAGCATCCCGATAGGGACTATCCACGGAATCTACAATGAGCAGTTCTTC
CASIPIGTIHGIYNEQFF
>TRBJ1-5|few|.|TRBV12-3/TRBV12-4|15
TGTGCCAGCAGTTTTTTCCCCTCGGGGAATCAGCCCCAGCATTTT
CASSFFPSGNQPQHF
>TRBJ1-5|few|TRBD1|TRBV6-5|15
TGTGCCAGTGGGGACCCAGGGGGGAGCAATCAGCCCCAGCATTTT
CASGDPGGSNQPQHF
>TRBJ2-3|few|.|TRBV7-9|14
TGTGCCAGCAGCTCAAGTCGGGCCTTAGATACGCAGTATTTT
CASSSSRALDTQYF
>TRBJ1-2|few|TRBD1|TRBV28|16
TGTGCCGGCAGTTTGTTGGAGGGGGCTGCGAACTATGGCTACACCTTC
CAGSLLEGAANYGYTF
>TRBJ2-7|.|TRBD2|TRBV2|14
TGTGCCAGCAATGTAGCGGGGGGTCTCTACGAGCAGTACTTC
CASNVAGGLYEQYF
>TRBJ2-1|.|.|TRBV7-9|11
TGTGCCACCAAGGGGGGCAATGACCAGTTCTTC
CATKGGNDQFF